This T cell receptor (beta chain) was identified during a study of somatic mutations in cytotoxic T cells in rheumatoid arthritis. The CDR3 has 13 amino acids. The V end lost 2 bases, the J end lost 4 bases, and 6 bases lay between the germline ends. Germline-derived CDR1 and CDR2 are SNHLY and FYNNEI. Data came from immunoSEQ multiplex PCR; TCRdb stores just in-frame clones and leaves some out. The table shows around 6,800 clones, with 74% occurring only once. The gene calls are TRBV2 and TRBJ1-5, with a possible D match to TRBD1 (5 bases). Sample: CD8+ T cells sorted from blood. This receptor was taken from an adult with rheumatoid arthritis. The CDR3 is CASSEWGNQPQHF. In nucleotides, the CDR3 is TGTGCCAGCAGTGAATGGGGGAATCAGCCCCAGCATTTT.